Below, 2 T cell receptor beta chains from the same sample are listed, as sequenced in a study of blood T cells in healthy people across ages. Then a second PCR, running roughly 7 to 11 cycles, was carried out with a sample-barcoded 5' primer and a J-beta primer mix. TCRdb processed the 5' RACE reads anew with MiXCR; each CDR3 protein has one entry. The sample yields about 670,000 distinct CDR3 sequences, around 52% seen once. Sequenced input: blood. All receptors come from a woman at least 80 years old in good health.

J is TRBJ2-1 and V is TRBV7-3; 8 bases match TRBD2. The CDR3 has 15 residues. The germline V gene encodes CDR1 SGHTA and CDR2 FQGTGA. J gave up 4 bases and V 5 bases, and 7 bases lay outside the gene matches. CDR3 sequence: CASSPNRGGYNEQFF. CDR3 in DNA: TGTGCCAGCAGCCCCAACCGGGGGGGATACAATGAGCAGTTCTTC.

The DNA of the CDR3 is TGTGCCAGCAGCTTAAATCAGGGTTCCTGGGGCAATGAGCAGTTCTTC. The encoded protein is CASSLNQGSWGNEQFF. This chain uses TRBV7-2 with TRBJ2-1; possible D gene TRBD1, 5 bases. Trimming pared 2 bases from V and 6 bases from J, leaving 17 bases between. Germline assignment: CDR1 SGHTA and CDR2 FQGNSA. This CDR3 comprises 16 residues.